This passage covers 32 T cell receptor beta chains from one sample sequenced in a study of shared clonotypes between healthy human individuals. The protocol was immunoSEQ multiplex PCR, while the TCRdb copy is restricted to in-frame clones and leaves out a portion. The sample consists of about 490,000 clones, around 80% of them appearing once. Sequencing used PBMCs. These receptors were obtained from a woman in her thirties or forties in good health. Some clones in this sample may be carry-over from other donors' samples.

Comments on this clone: This sample also contains other DNA sequences that code for the same CDR3. The V and J genes are TRBV25-1 and TRBJ2-2, with D possibly called TRBD1 or TRBD2 (8 bases each). Germline values: CDR1 MGHDK, CDR2 SYGVNS. The CDR3 length is 14 residues. CDR3 residues: CASGDRMNTGELFF. CDR3 sequence (DNA): TGTGCTAGCGGGGACAGGATGAACACCGGGGAGCTGTTTTTT.

The chain is built from TRBV18 and TRBJ1-1; 8 positions agree with TRBD1. This CDR3 is 18 amino acids long. Unmatched junction bases numbered 14, after V lost 5 bases and J lost 0 bases. Germline V gene data show CDR1 as KGHSH and CDR2 as LQKENI. CDR3 amino acids: CASSGVGRGRRMNTEAFF. CDR3 nucleotides: TGTGCCAGCTCAGGAGTTGGCAGGGGGCGGCGGATGAACACTGAAGCTTTCTTT.

The J gene is TRBJ1-1, the V gene TRBV5-4, with D uncertain. Trimming took off 0 bases at V and 4 bases at J, with 13 bases between the two ends. The CDR3 is 15 amino acids. CDR1 is SGHNT, CDR2 YYREEE, per germline (reference sequence). CDR3 in DNA: TGTGCCAGCAGCTTGGCCGGTCGGGGAGTCACTGAAGCTTTCTTT. Translating gives CASSLAGRGVTEAFF.

This rearrangement joins TRBV5-6 to TRBJ2-7; TRBD1 aligns across 7 bases. Unmatched junction bases numbered 7, after V lost 4 bases and J lost 3 bases. The CDR3 spans 14 residues. Germline CDR1 is SGHDT and CDR2 is YYEEEE. CDR3 residues: CASSLRTGDYEQYF. DNA for the CDR3: TGTGCCAGCAGCCTACGGACAGGCGACTACGAGCAGTACTTC.

This chain connects TRBV10-3 to TRBJ2-3; 7 bases agree with TRBD2. Trimming cost V 8 bases and J 0 bases; bases outside gene matches: 8. The CDR3 contains 15 residues. Germline V gene sequence: CDR1 ENHRY, CDR2 SYGVKD. The CDR3 region has the DNA TGTGCCATCGGACCCCAGCGGGAAAGCACAGATACGCAGTATTTT. This gives the protein CAIGPQRESTDTQYF.

V is TRBV5-6 and J is TRBJ2-7, with 9 bases matching TRBD2. The CDR3 covers 15 residues. V gave up 2 bases and J gave up 4 bases; unmatched junction bases: 7. Germline CDR1 and CDR2: SGHDT and YYEEEE. The CDR3 loop reads CASSFVSGRGYEQYF. In nucleotides, the CDR3 is TGTGCCAGCAGCTTTGTTAGCGGGAGAGGGTACGAGCAGTACTTC. Together with reference TRBV5-6 and TRBJ2-7, the CDR3 gives the full variable domain: DAGVTQSPTHLIKTRGQQVTLRCSPKSGHDTVSWYQQALGQGPQFIFQYYEEEERQRGNFPDRFSGHQFPNYSSELNVNALLLGDSALYLCASSFVSGRGYEQYFGPGTRLTVT.

Comment on this clone: A far larger clone is only one base removed, so a read error is likely. This chain connects TRBV25-1 to TRBJ2-3, with D hard to call. The germline CDR1 and CDR2 sequences are MGHDK and SYGVNS. The V end lost 3 bases, the J end lost 0 bases, and 4 bases lay between the germline ends. This CDR3 is 13 amino acids long. The CDR3 here is CASSDPSTDTQYF. Written as DNA, the CDR3 is TGTGCCAGCAGTGACCCTAGCACAGATACGCAGTATTTT. The full variable domain, with the rest looked up from reference TRBV25-1 and TRBJ2-3, is EADIYQTPRYLVIGTGKKITLECSQTMGHDKMYWYQQDPGMELHLIHYSYGVNSTEKGDLSSESTVSRIRTEHFPLTLESARPSHTSQYLCASSDPSTDTQYFGPGTRLTVL.

This chain joins TRBV10-1 and TRBJ2-6, with TRBD1 as a possible D gene (6 bases). Trimming stripped 7 bases from V and 2 bases from J, with 18 bases between. This CDR3 comprises 17 residues. Germline V gives CDR1 WNHNN, CDR2 SYGVQD (reference sequence). The CDR3 is CASNRQDLFAGANVLTF. The DNA of the CDR3 is TGCGCCAGCAACCGACAGGATTTGTTTGCTGGGGCCAACGTCCTGACTTTC.

The chain couples TRBV21-1 to TRBJ2-1. TRBV21-1 is annotated as a pseudogene. This CDR3 has 8 residues. In nucleotides, the CDR3 is TGTGCCACCTCACAGCAGTTCTTC. It encodes CATSQQFF.

The chain carries TRBV6-1 and TRBJ1-4, with 7 bases lining up with TRBD1. V was clipped by 0 bases and J by 5 bases; unmatched bases: 3. This CDR3 has 15 residues. Germline V gives CDR1 MNHNS, CDR2 SASEGT. The CDR3 bases are TGTGCCAGCAGTGAAGCAGTGACAGGGAATGAAAAACTGTTTTTT. It encodes CASSEAVTGNEKLFF.

The CDR3 region has the DNA TGCACCAGCGTAATGAGGTCCAGGGACCCCACTAATTCACCCCTCCACTTT. It codes for CTSVMRSRDPTNSPLHF. V is TRBV1 and J is TRBJ1-6. TRBV1 is a documented pseudogene. The CDR3 runs to 17 residues.

This clone was seen once. The V call is TRBV6-1, the J call TRBJ2-3; no reliable D call. The germline gives CDR1 MNHNS, CDR2 SASEGT. Trimming took 1 base from V and 1 from J, leaving 6 bases between them. The CDR3 sequence is 14 residues long. This CDR3 reads CASSEDGRTDTQYF. CDR3 bases: TGTGCCAGCAGTGAAGACGGCCGCACAGATACGCAGTATTTT.

This chain uses TRBV6-6 with TRBJ2-7; 10 bases align to TRBD2. Germline V gene lookup returns CDR1 MNHNY and CDR2 SVGAGI (reference sequence). This CDR3 has 14 residues. Losses at the gene ends were 5 bases for V and 4 bases for J; bases not matched to a gene: 5. The CDR3 reads CASSPAGGPYEQYF. In nucleotides, the CDR3 is TGTGCCAGCAGTCCAGCGGGAGGGCCGTACGAGCAGTACTTC.

This clone was seen a handful of times. The chain couples TRBV28 to TRBJ2-7, with TRBD1 as a possible D gene (5 bases). This CDR3 is built from 12 residues. Trimming took off 5 bases at V and 3 bases at J, with 8 bases between the two ends. Germline CDR1 reads MDHEN; CDR2 reads SYDVKM. DNA for the CDR3: TGTGCCAGCAGTGAGACAGACTACGAGCAGTACTTC. Translating it yields CASSETDYEQYF. The full variable domain, its missing parts supplied by reference TRBV28 and TRBJ2-7, is DVKVTQSSRYLVKRTGEKVFLECVQDMDHENMFWYRQDPGLGLRLIYFSYDVKMKEKGDIPEGYSVSREKKERFSLILESASTNQTSMYLCASSETDYEQYFGPGTRLTVT.

The chain is built from TRBV30 and TRBJ2-1; D not resolved. The CDR3 sequence is 12 residues long. CDR1 is GTSNPN, CDR2 SVGIG, per germline (reference sequence). The ends were cut back, 4 bases at V and 2 bases at J, with 6 bases in the middle. Written as DNA, the CDR3 is TGTGCCTGGACTACCACCTACAATGAGCAGTTCTTC. Encoded protein: CAWTTTYNEQFF.

This chain connects TRBV2 to TRBJ2-5; a possible D gene is TRBD1 (5 bases). With the DNA end fitting TRBJ2-7 better, the J assignment may be wrong. This CDR3 contains 15 residues. Germline V gene sequence: CDR1 SNHLY, CDR2 FYNNEI. CDR3: CASSSTDRVGLEQYF. CDR3 sequence (DNA): TGTGCCAGCAGTTCGACGGACCGAGTGGGGCTCGAGCAGTACTTC.

A remark on this clone: A read error likely explains this, since a far larger clone differs by one base. The same CDR3 also results from other DNA sequences found in this sample. The chain recombines TRBV4-1 with TRBJ2-6; TRBD1 agrees at 10 bases. The V and J ends lost 3 bases and 4 bases, in that order; junction bases with no gene match: 21. Germline V gene sequence: CDR1 MGHRA, CDR2 YSYEKL. The CDR3 sequence is 22 residues long. This CDR3 reads CASSQGTGQGVVVISGANVLTF. In nucleotides, the CDR3 is TGCGCCAGCAGCCAGGGTACAGGACAGGGGGTGGTCGTAATCTCCGGGGCCAACGTCCTGACTTTC.

The V call is TRBV5-1, the J call TRBJ1-6; TRBD1 is a possible D gene (5 bases). CDR3 length equals 14 residues. The germline V gene has CDR1 SGHRS and CDR2 YFSETQ. V dropped 4 bases and J dropped 8 bases, with 13 bases sitting between them. CDR3 loop: CASSQGDLDSPLHF. The CDR3 DNA is TGCGCCAGCAGCCAGGGTGACTTGGATTCACCCCTCCACTTT. Variable domain in full (rest from reference TRBV5-1 and TRBJ1-6): KAGVTQTPRYLIKTRGQQVTLSCSPISGHRSVSWYQQTPGQGLQFLFEYFSETQRNKGNFPGRFSGRQFSNSRSEMNVSTLELGDSALYLCASSQGDLDSPLHFGNGTRLTVT.

This chain uses TRBV5-1 with TRBJ2-2; D remains unclear. Trimming shortened V by 0 bases and J by 7 bases, and 7 bases separated the two germline ends. Germline V gene lookup returns CDR1 SGHRS and CDR2 YFSETQ. This CDR3 has 13 residues. For the CDR3, the DNA is TGCGCCAGCAGCTTGGAAGGTCTCGGGGAGCTGTTTTTT. Protein sequence: CASSLEGLGELFF.

V usage is TRBV30 and J usage is TRBJ1-4, with TRBD1 identical over 8 bases. CDR3 length: 14 residues. The ends lost 5 bases at V and 8 bases at J; junction bases unmatched: 10. Germline V gene sequence: CDR1 GTSNPN, CDR2 SVGIG (reference sequence). CDR3 DNA sequence: TGTGCCTGGGCCTATGGACAGGGATGGGAAAAACTGTTTTTT. Its translation: CAWAYGQGWEKLFF.

A single count supports this clone. V usage is TRBV5-4 and J usage is TRBJ1-2; D possibly corresponds to TRBD1 (6 bases). This CDR3 contains 13 residues. CDR1 SGHNT and CDR2 YYREEE come from the germline V gene (reference sequence). V lost 4 bases to trimming and J lost 9 bases, with 16 bases between them. CDR3: CASSRTASMSYTF. Here the CDR3 DNA reads TGTGCCAGCAGCCGGACAGCGTCTATGAGCTACACCTTC.

This chain links TRBV7-2 with TRBJ2-7; D not resolved. Germline lookup yields CDR1 SGHTA and CDR2 FQGNSA. The CDR3 spans 14 residues. V was trimmed by 5 bases and J by 2 bases, leaving 13 bases between them. The CDR3 sequence is CASSQERRAYEQYF. DNA for the CDR3: TGTGCCAGCAGCCAGGAGAGACGTGCCTACGAGCAGTACTTC.

CDR3 nucleotides: TGTGCCAGCAGTTTCCTAGGGGGCTACGAGCAGTACTTC. Amino acids: CASSFLGGYEQYF. The rearrangement uses TRBV27 and TRBJ2-7; D possibly corresponds to TRBD1 (6 bases). Germline V CDR1 and CDR2: MNHEY, SMNVEV (reference sequence). V dropped 3 bases and J dropped 3 bases, with 9 bases sitting between them. The CDR3 is 13 amino acids.

The chain links TRBV9 to TRBJ2-1; D is unclear. Germline-derived CDR1 and CDR2 are SGDLS and YYNGEE. Trimming pared 1 base from V and 6 bases from J, leaving 14 bases between. The CDR3 extends over 15 amino acids. CDR3 sequence: CASSVLVVPSNEQFF. The DNA of the CDR3 is TGTGCCAGCAGCGTATTGGTTGTTCCCTCCAATGAGCAGTTCTTC.

The rearrangement joins TRBV7-2 to TRBJ2-7, with D possibly matching TRBD2 (6 bases). V lost 1 base to trimming and J lost 3 bases, with 13 bases between them. CDR1 is SGHTA and CDR2 is FQGNSA in the germline V gene. The CDR3 spans 15 residues. CDR3 sequence reads: CASSLDATRGYEQYF. Written as DNA, the CDR3 is TGTGCCAGCAGCTTAGATGCGACTAGGGGCTACGAGCAGTACTTC.

J is TRBJ1-5 and V is TRBV2; TRBD1 is a possible D gene (6 bases). Germline values: CDR1 SNHLY, CDR2 FYNNEI. V lost 5 bases, J lost 0 bases, and 11 bases lay in between. The length of the CDR3 is 15 residues. CDR3 DNA: TGTGCCAGCAGTCTACAGGGCTCTAGCAATCAGCCCCAGCATTTT. It codes for CASSLQGSSNQPQHF.

The gene calls are TRBV2 and TRBJ1-5; D not certain. The CDR3 contains 13 residues. The V gene lost 8 bases and the J gene lost 0 bases, with 8 bases spanning the gap. The germline V gene encodes CDR1 SNHLY and CDR2 FYNNEI. For the CDR3, the DNA is TGTGCCAGCGTTGAGGATAGCAATCAGCCCCAGCATTTT. Encoded protein: CASVEDSNQPQHF.

This clone has at least ten counts. The chain links TRBV30 to TRBJ2-3; 8 nucleotides line up with TRBD2. Trimming removed 5 bases from V and 6 bases from J; junction bases left unmatched: 10. Germline V gives CDR1 GTSNPN, CDR2 SVGIG (reference sequence). CDR3 size: 14 residues. CDR3 in DNA: TGTGCCTGGGGTAGCGGGACCGTTTCCGATACGCAGTATTTT. Its protein is CAWGSGTVSDTQYF.

This chain links TRBV28 with TRBJ1-4; unclear D gene. This CDR3 spans 14 amino acids. Germline V CDR1 and CDR2: MDHEN, SYDVKM. Trimming left V 3 bases short and J 8 bases short, with 13 bases between. Written as DNA, the CDR3 is TGTGCCAGCAGTTTCGGGCCCACGGGGGAAAAACTGTTTTTT. It translates to CASSFGPTGEKLFF.

This rearrangement joins TRBV27 to TRBJ2-7, with D perhaps matching TRBD1 or TRBD2 (6 bases each). The germline V gene has CDR1 MNHEY and CDR2 SMNVEV (reference sequence). The CDR3 covers 14 residues. The V gene lost 6 bases and the J gene lost 2 bases, with 14 bases spanning the gap. DNA of the CDR3: TGTGCCAGCAGCCCGAGAGGGGGGACCTACGAGCAGTACTTC. Translating gives CASSPRGGTYEQYF.

This clone was observed a handful of times. This sequence joins TRBV5-4 and TRBJ2-7; 8 bases map to TRBD2. Germline V gene sequence: CDR1 SGHNT, CDR2 YYREEE (reference sequence). The CDR3 consists of 15 residues. Germline trimming cut 0 bases from V and 2 bases from J; bases unmatched to any gene: 4. The DNA for the CDR3 is TGTGCCAGCAGCTTGGCGGGGGGGAGGGCCTACGAGCAGTACTTC. It codes for CASSLAGGRAYEQYF. Full variable domain (outside the CDR3, taken from reference TRBV5-4 and TRBJ2-7): ETGVTQSPTHLIKTRGQQVTLRCSSQSGHNTVSWYQQALGQGPQFIFQYYREEENGRGNFPPRFSGLQFPNYSSELNVNALELDDSALYLCASSLAGGRAYEQYFGPGTRLTVT.

This clone was found a few times. CDR3: CASSPGGLGHNEQFF. The CDR3 nucleotides read TGTGCCAGCAGCCCGGGGGGACTAGGACACAATGAGCAGTTCTTC. This rearrangement joins TRBV11-2 to TRBJ2-1; TRBD2 agrees at 8 bases. This CDR3 spans 15 amino acids. Germline CDR1 SGHAT, CDR2 FQNNGV. V lost 5 bases and J lost 5; bases outside the gene matches: 8. The variable domain in full, completed from reference TRBV11-2 and TRBJ2-1, reads EAGVAQSPRYKIIEKRQSVAFWCNPISGHATLYWYQQILGQGPKLLIQFQNNGVVDDSQLPKDRFSAERLKGVDSTLKIQPAKLEDSAVYLCASSPGGLGHNEQFFGPGTRLTVL.